This T cell receptor (beta chain) emerged from a study of cytomegalovirus exposure and HLA in healthy donors. Whole-study results and caveats: Earlier analysis looked at TCR beta V segments, and most were productive about 90% or about 30% of the time. Later on, a genetic analysis was performed. It linked a missense variant in DCLRE1C with V- and J-gene trimming of TCR beta.

Concerning this clone: Antigen specificity is unknown.

Each of the donors was a healthy bone marrow donor. Trimming left V 4 bases short and J 0 bases short, with 10 bases between. The CDR3 sequence is 15 residues long. CDR1 is LNHDA and CDR2 is SQIVND in the germline V gene (reference sequence). Use of 60 Vbeta and 13 Jbeta primers characterized the PCR. Repertoires were generated with immunoSEQ multiplex PCR, while TCRdb's copy carries only in-frame clones and drops some. This sample has under 95,000 clones; roughly 72% occur once, and the top ten carry under 7%. The clonotype comes from a man in his thirties or forties in good health and CMV-seropositive. The chain carries TRBV19 and TRBJ2-1, with D possibly being TRBD2 (6 bases). Sequenced input: PBMCs. CDR3 sequence: CASSSWRASYNEQFF. CDR3 sequence (DNA): TGTGCCAGTAGTAGCTGGAGGGCCTCCTACAATGAGCAGTTCTTC.